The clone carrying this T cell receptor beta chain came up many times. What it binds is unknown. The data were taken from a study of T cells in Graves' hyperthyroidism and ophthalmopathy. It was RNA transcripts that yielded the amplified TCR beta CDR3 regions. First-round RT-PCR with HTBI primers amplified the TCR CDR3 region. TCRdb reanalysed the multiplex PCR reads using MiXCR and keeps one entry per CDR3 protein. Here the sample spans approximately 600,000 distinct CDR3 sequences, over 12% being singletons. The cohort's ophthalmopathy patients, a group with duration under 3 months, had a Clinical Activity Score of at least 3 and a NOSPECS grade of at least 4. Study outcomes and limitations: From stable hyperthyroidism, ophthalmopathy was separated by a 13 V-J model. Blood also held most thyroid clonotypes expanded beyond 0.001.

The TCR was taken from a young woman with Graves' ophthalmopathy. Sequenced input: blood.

Written as DNA, the CDR3 is TGTGCCAGCAGCTTCAGACTAGCGGTTCGTGAGCAGTACTTC. Translation gives CASSFRLAVREQYF. The V gene is TRBV7-2, the J gene TRBJ2-7; 9 positions agree with TRBD2. Losses at the gene ends were 3 bases for V and 7 bases for J; bases not matched to a gene: 7. The germline V gene encodes CDR1 SGHTA and CDR2 FQGNSA. The CDR3 length is 14 residues.